A single sample gave rise to the 30 T cell receptor beta chains below, sequenced in a study of blood T cell repertoires in COVID-19. The protocol was immunoSEQ multiplex PCR, while the TCRdb copy is restricted to in-frame clones and leaves out a portion. The profile covers 90,000 to 100,000 clones, with about 80% appearing a single time and around 9.3% taken by the ten largest. Sequenced: peripheral blood. These receptors were taken from a man between 65 and 85 years old with acute or convalescent COVID-19.

This clone was found a few times. The chain joins TRBV19 to TRBJ1-1; 8 bases map to TRBD1. Germline V gene lookup returns CDR1 LNHDA and CDR2 SQIVND (reference sequence). With 3 bases clipped from V and 1 base from J, the junction kept 4 bases outside the gene matches. The CDR3 has 15 amino acids. CDR3 nucleotides: TGTGCCAGTAGTATCCCTGGGACAGGGAACACTGAAGCTTTCTTT. Protein: CASSIPGTGNTEAFF.

V is TRBV3-1 (or the pseudogene TRBV3-2) and J is TRBJ2-7; TRBD2 agrees at 13 bases. With V trimmed by 3 bases and J by 2 bases, 1 base remained unmatched. Germline V gives CDR1 LGHDT, CDR2 YNNKEL (reference sequence). This CDR3 comprises 15 residues. CDR3 sequence (DNA): TGTGCCAGCAGCCAGACTAGCGGGGGGCCCTACGAGCAGTACTTC. Amino acids: CASSQTSGGPYEQYF.

J is TRBJ2-2 and V is TRBV3-1 (or the pseudogene TRBV3-2); tentatively, D is TRBD2 (6 bases). With 1 base removed from V and 8 bases from J, the gap between germline ends came to 14 bases. This CDR3 is built from 15 residues. Germline CDR1 and CDR2: LGHDT and YNNKEL (reference sequence). The CDR3 loop reads CASSQVGLESGELFF. The CDR3 bases are TGTGCCAGCAGCCAAGTGGGACTCGAGTCTGGGGAGCTGTTTTTT.

The chain joins TRBV30 to TRBJ2-1, with D maybe TRBD2 (5 bases). V was cut by 8 bases and J by 8 bases, with 13 bases left in between. The germline gives CDR1 GTSNPN, CDR2 SVGIG (reference sequence). This CDR3 region has 11 residues. The CDR3 loop is CAANRGDEQFF. The CDR3 DNA follows: TGTGCCGCTAACCGGGGAGATGAGCAGTTCTTC.

V usage is TRBV5-1 and J usage is TRBJ2-5; D is possibly TRBD2 (6 bases). Germline V gene lookup returns CDR1 SGHRS and CDR2 YFSETQ. V lost 5 bases to trimming and J lost 4 bases, with 15 bases between them. The CDR3 extends over 14 amino acids. The CDR3 sequence: CASRRGEGSETQYF. In DNA form, the CDR3 reads TGCGCCAGCAGGCGGGGTGAGGGATCAGAGACCCAGTACTTC.

The rearrangement joins TRBV19 to TRBJ2-3, with TRBD1 matching 8 bases. Germline V gene lookup returns CDR1 LNHDA and CDR2 SQIVND (reference sequence). The CDR3 spans 14 residues. J gave up 6 bases and V 3 bases, and 5 bases lay outside the gene matches. CDR3 coding DNA: TGTGCCAGTAGTATCCGACAGGGGACTGATACGCAGTATTTT. It specifies CASSIRQGTDTQYF.

The chain has TRBV9 and TRBJ1-4; weak D call: TRBD1 (6 bases). Trimming removed 0 bases from V and 0 bases from J, with 12 bases in between. The CDR3 is 17 residues long. The germline gives CDR1 SGDLS, CDR2 YYNGEE. CDR3 nucleotides: TGTGCCAGCAGCGTAGGCCGGACAGCCGCAACTAATGAAAAACTGTTTTTT. This translates into CASSVGRTAATNEKLFF.

The rearrangement joins TRBV7-2 to TRBJ2-1, with 9 nucleotides matching TRBD2. The CDR3 runs to 15 residues. Germline V gene lookup returns CDR1 SGHTA and CDR2 FQGNSA. Trimming at V came to 3 bases and at J to 5 bases, leaving 5 bases not matched to a gene. CDR3 amino acids: CASSFGLAINNEQFF. Here the CDR3 DNA reads TGTGCCAGCAGCTTCGGACTAGCGATTAACAATGAGCAGTTCTTC.

CDR3 nucleotides: TGTGCCAGCAGCTTAGTAACGTTAGAGGGGCTGTTTTTT. As protein: CASSLVTLEGLFF. The chain is built from TRBV7-2 and TRBJ2-2; D may be TRBD2 (5 bases). The germline V and J ends were trimmed by 1 base and 13 bases, with 13 bases remaining between them. Looked up from germline, CDR1 is SGHTA and CDR2 is FQGNSA. The length of the CDR3 is 13 residues. The variable domain in full, with the rest retrieved from reference TRBV7-2 and TRBJ2-2, is GAGVSQSPSNKVTEKGKDVELRCDPISGHTALYWYRQSLGQGLEFLIYFQGNSAPDKSGLPSDRFSAERTGGSVSTLTIQRTQQEDSAVYLCASSLVTLEGLFFGEGSRLTVL.

The chain employs TRBV23-1 and TRBJ2-1; tentative D call: TRBD1 (5 bases). TRBV23-1 is treated as an ORF (open reading frame) with a function not yet certain. V gave up 4 bases and J gave up 12 bases, with 13 bases separating them. The CDR3 loop spans 12 amino acids. The DNA for the CDR3 is TGCGCCAGCAGTCGCCTCAGGGTCGGGCAGTTCTTC. Amino acid sequence: CASSRLRVGQFF.

The chain recombines TRBV6-6 with TRBJ1-2; D remains ambiguous. Looked up from germline, CDR1 is MNHNY and CDR2 is SVGAGI (reference sequence). This CDR3 spans 13 amino acids. V dropped 4 bases and J dropped 7 bases, with 13 bases sitting between them. The CDR3 region is CASSFLLARGYTF. CDR3 nucleotide sequence: TGTGCCAGCAGTTTCCTCCTCGCGCGTGGCTACACCTTC.

V and J are TRBV6-5 and TRBJ1-6, with TRBD1 as a possible D gene (6 bases). Per germline, CDR1 MNHEY and CDR2 SVGAGI. Trimming removed 2 bases at V and 6 bases at J, with 11 bases between. There are 15 residues in the CDR3. The CDR3 coding sequence is TGTGCCAGCAGTTACGTAACAGGGTTTAATTCACCCCTCCACTTT. Amino acids: CASSYVTGFNSPLHF.

The rearrangement links TRBV24-1 to TRBJ2-1; 11 nucleotides match TRBD2. The CDR3 extends over 17 amino acids. The J segment lost 0 bases and the V segment lost 4 bases, leaving 4 bases of the junction unmatched. Germline CDR1 KGHDR, CDR2 SFDVKD. In DNA, the CDR3 is TGTGCCACCAGTGAGGACCTAGCGGGAGGCTCCTACAATGAGCAGTTCTTC. As protein: CATSEDLAGGSYNEQFF.

Written as DNA, the CDR3 is TGTGCCAGCTCAAGTGGGGGGAGCGGGAACACTGAAGCTTTCTTT. Translating gives CASSSGGSGNTEAFF. This chain links TRBV18 with TRBJ1-1, with D perhaps matching TRBD1 (5 bases). Trimming left V 5 bases short and J 1 base short, with 14 bases between. The germline gives CDR1 KGHSH, CDR2 LQKENI. The CDR3 has 15 amino acids.

The CDR3 loop is CASSPPARAGNQPQHF. The CDR3 nucleotides read TGTGCCAGCTCACCACCGGCTCGTGCGGGTAATCAGCCCCAGCATTTT. The rearrangement uses TRBV18 and TRBJ1-5; no clear D. This CDR3 comprises 16 residues. Germline CDR1 KGHSH, CDR2 LQKENI. Trimming removed 0 bases from V and 4 bases from J, with 13 bases in between.

The chain employs TRBV27 and TRBJ2-6, with 7 bases aligning to TRBD1. Looked up from germline, CDR1 is MNHEY and CDR2 is SMNVEV (reference sequence). V trimming: 2 bases; J trimming: 2 bases; junction bases outside the gene matches: 9. The CDR3 sequence is 18 residues long. The CDR3: CASSLTTNQGAGANVLTF. The CDR3 nucleotides read TGTGCCAGCAGTTTAACCACCAACCAGGGGGCTGGGGCCAACGTCCTGACTTTC.

The rearrangement links TRBV9 to TRBJ2-2; D might be TRBD2 (6 bases). The V end was cut by 4 bases, the J end by 2 bases, with 15 bases between. The CDR3 totals 16 residues. Germline V CDR1 and CDR2: SGDLS, YYNGEE. The CDR3 reads CASSRPGLVNTGELFF. In DNA form, the CDR3 reads TGTGCCAGCAGCCGACCGGGACTGGTCAACACCGGGGAGCTGTTTTTT.

The chain is built from TRBV18 and TRBJ2-7, with 8 bases identical to TRBD2. J gave up 4 bases and V 2 bases, and 4 bases lay outside the gene matches. From germline, CDR1 is KGHSH and CDR2 LQKENI. CDR3 length: 14 amino acids. The CDR3 DNA reads TGTGCCAGCTCACCATCACTAGCGGCATACGAGCAGTACTTC. Its translation is CASSPSLAAYEQYF.

This clone was counted between two and nine times. The chain is built from TRBV19 and TRBJ1-5; D unresolved. The V and J ends lost 4 bases and 8 bases respectively, with 18 bases between them. The CDR3 length is 15 residues. Germline CDR1 and CDR2: LNHDA and SQIVND (reference sequence). The CDR3 sequence is CASSTLSISIEPQHF. The CDR3 coding sequence is TGTGCCAGTAGTACCCTCTCGATTAGTATAGAGCCCCAGCATTTT.

The chain couples TRBV10-3 to TRBJ1-1; 8 nucleotides agree with TRBD1. Per germline, CDR1 ENHRY and CDR2 SYGVKD. This CDR3 is 15 amino acids long. The V gene end was trimmed by 2 bases and the J gene end by 5 bases; junction bases not matched to a gene: 7. The CDR3 protein is CAISEVQGARTEAFF. Written as DNA, the CDR3 is TGTGCCATCAGTGAGGTCCAGGGGGCAAGAACTGAAGCTTTCTTT.

The J gene is TRBJ1-4, the V gene TRBV5-8; 9 bases align to TRBD1. The CDR3 spans 16 residues. Germline V lookup: CDR1 SGHTS, CDR2 YDEGEE. J lost 5 bases, V lost 0 bases, and 5 bases had no gene match. CDR3 sequence (DNA): TGTGCCAGCAGCTTGGGGGACAGGGCCGGGAATGAAAAACTGTTTTTT. The encoded protein is CASSLGDRAGNEKLFF.

V usage is TRBV27 and J usage is TRBJ2-7; 11 nucleotides line up with TRBD2. V lost 3 bases, J lost 2 bases, and 0 bases stayed unmatched. Germline assignment: CDR1 MNHEY and CDR2 SMNVEV (reference sequence). This CDR3 contains 14 residues. The CDR3 sequence: CASSLTSGAYEQYF. As DNA, the CDR3 is TGTGCCAGCAGTTTGACTAGCGGGGCCTACGAGCAGTACTTC.

The chain links TRBV18 to TRBJ1-3, with D uncertain. The CDR3 sequence is 16 residues long. Germline V lookup: CDR1 KGHSH, CDR2 LQKENI. Trimming took 3 bases from V and 0 from J, leaving 12 bases between them. The DNA for the CDR3 is TGTGCCAGCTCACCGGGCAGGACTATCTCTGGAAACACCATATATTTT. It encodes CASSPGRTISGNTIYF.

This sequence joins TRBV6-5 and TRBJ1-1; D is possibly TRBD1 (6 bases). The V end was cut by 6 bases, the J end by 7 bases, with 18 bases between. The CDR3 runs 14 residues. Germline CDR1 and CDR2: MNHEY and SVGAGI. The CDR3 protein is CASSRDKVLLEAFF. CDR3 bases: TGTGCCAGCAGCCGGGACAAGGTCCTCCTTGAAGCTTTCTTT.

The chain links TRBV14 to TRBJ2-1; TRBD1 might be the D (6 bases). Per the germline V gene, CDR1 is SGHDN and CDR2 is FVKESK. The CDR3 length is 17 residues. The V and J ends lost 4 bases and 0 bases respectively, with 16 bases between them. The CDR3 here is CASSRLRQASSYNEQFF. The DNA of the CDR3 is TGTGCCAGCAGCCGCCTCCGACAGGCCAGCTCCTACAATGAGCAGTTCTTC.

This sequence joins TRBV6-6 and TRBJ1-2, with 9 nucleotides matching TRBD1. This CDR3 is 15 amino acids long. V lost 6 bases, J lost 4 bases, and 9 bases stayed unmatched. Germline V gene data show CDR1 as MNHNY and CDR2 as SVGAGI (reference sequence). As DNA, the CDR3 is TGTGCCAGCAGCCAACCCTCGGACAGGGGCTATGGCTACACCTTC. Translation: CASSQPSDRGYGYTF.

The CDR3 spells CASPVSGSPLHF. In DNA, the CDR3 is TGTGCCAGTCCAGTCTCTGGTTCACCCCTCCACTTT. The chain recombines TRBV7-8 with TRBJ1-6, with D uncertain. This CDR3 has 12 amino acids. CDR1 and CDR2 from the germline V gene are SGHVS and FQNEAQ. Deletions cut 9 bases from V and 9 bases from J, with 12 bases between.

Points on this clone: This sample also contains other DNA sequences that code for the same CDR3. The chain employs TRBV7-9 and TRBJ2-1, with TRBD2 identical over 7 bases. Germline lookup yields CDR1 SEHNR and CDR2 FQNEAQ (reference sequence). V was pared by 2 bases and J by 3 bases, with 4 bases of the junction left unmatched. The CDR3 loop spans 15 amino acids. The CDR3 DNA follows: TGTGCCAGCAGCTTACTCCGCGGGAGCTACAATGAGCAGTTCTTC. Residues: CASSLLRGSYNEQFF.

The chain has TRBV29-1 and TRBJ2-7; 16 nucleotides agree with TRBD2. The CDR3 covers 16 residues. V was clipped by 3 bases and J by 6 bases; unmatched bases: 8. Germline assignment: CDR1 SQVTM and CDR2 ANQGSEA. The CDR3 nucleotides are TGCAGCGTTGACCTGGGACTAGCGGGAGGGAGGATCGAGCAGTACTTC. It translates to CSVDLGLAGGRIEQYF.

The chain carries TRBV7-2 and TRBJ2-1, with D possibly TRBD2 on 6 matching bases. CDR3 length: 16 residues. CDR1 SGHTA and CDR2 FQGNSA come from the germline V gene. Trimming cost V 1 base and J 0 bases, with 10 bases left between them. The CDR3: CASSLEGGVSYNEQFF. In nucleotides, the CDR3 is TGTGCCAGCAGCTTAGAGGGCGGGGTCTCCTACAATGAGCAGTTCTTC.